This is a list of T cell receptor beta chains from one sample in a study of blood T cells in healthy people across ages. Each CDR3 protein is one row after TCRdb ran MiXCR on the 5' RACE reads. Of 700,000 or so distinct CDR3 sequences in the sample, roughly two fifths were seen once. Sequencing used blood. These receptors all stem from a man older than 75 in good health. Each CDR3 is given with its conserved first and last residue. A D gene is named only where the DNA matches it firmly. The size entry is marked missing in some rows and otherwise reads once, few, many or a size class.

J	D	size	V	DNA	CDR3
TRBJ2-2	-	few	TRBV4-2	TGTGCCAGCAGCCAAGTGAACCCCAGGGGCACCGGGGAGCTGTTTTTT	CASSQVNPRGTGELFF
TRBJ2-5	TRBD1	many	TRBV20-1	TGCAGTGCTGCCCCCGGGACAGACCAAGAGACCCAGTACTTC	CSAAPGTDQETQYF
TRBJ2-5	-	few	TRBV18	TGTGCCAGCTCACCACCGGCTTCTATGGAGACCCAGTACTTC	CASSPPASMETQYF
TRBJ1-4	TRBD1	few	TRBV5-1	TGCGCCAGCAGCTCGGGACAGGCGATGAATGAAAAACTGTTTTTT	CASSSGQAMNEKLFF
TRBJ2-1	TRBD2	-	TRBV4-3	TGCGCCAGCAGCCAGACGACGGGGGGGGGCTCCTACAATGAGCAGTTCTTC	CASSQTTGGGSYNEQFF
TRBJ2-7	TRBD2	-	TRBV7-3	TGTGCCAGCAGCTCTCGACCGGGACTAGCCTACAATGAGCAGTACTTC	CASSSRPGLAYNEQYF
TRBJ2-2	-	-	TRBV5-1	TGCACCAGCAGCGCGGGACAGTCCACCGGGGAGCTGTTTTTT	CTSSAGQSTGELFF
TRBJ1-4	TRBD1	-	TRBV20-1	TGCAGTGCTACGGGGGGACAGGCGCGTGAAAAACTGTTTTTT	CSATGGQAREKLFF
TRBJ1-5	-	few	TRBV21-1	TGTGCCAGCAGCAAAGCGCCGGACAGAGCACAGCCCCAGCATTTT	CASSKAPDRAQPQHF
TRBJ2-3	TRBD2	-	TRBV3-1	TGTGCCAGCAGCCAAGAAGGACTAGCGACACATACGCAGTATTTT	CASSQEGLATHTQYF
TRBJ2-3	TRBD2	many	TRBV20-1	TGCAGTGCTAGAGATTATCGACTAGCCGGTACAGATACGCAGTATTTT	CSARDYRLAGTDTQYF
TRBJ2-1	TRBD2	-	TRBV20-1	TGCAGTGCTAGATCGGGGGGGCCGTCCTACAATGAGCAGTTCTTC	CSARSGGPSYNEQFF
TRBJ1-2	-	many	TRBV7-2	TGTGCCAGCAGCTTAGCCAGAATCGATGGCTACACCTTC	CASSLARIDGYTF
TRBJ2-4	TRBD1	-	TRBV12-3/TRBV12-4	TGTGCCAGCAAGACGACAGGGTCTTTGGACATTCGGTACTTC	CASKTTGSLDIRYF
TRBJ2-5	TRBD1	few	TRBV7-2	TGTGCCAGCAGCTCGGACAGGGTCACACCCGAGACCCAGTACTTC	CASSSDRVTPETQYF
TRBJ2-3	-	many	TRBV24-1	TGTGCCACCAGTGATTCCCCCCCCACAGATACGCAGTATTTT	CATSDSPPTDTQYF
TRBJ1-3	-	-	TRBV20-1	TGCAGTGCTACCGGCCTCTCTGGAAACACCATATATTTT	CSATGLSGNTIYF
TRBJ2-5	-	-	TRBV6-5	TGTGCCAGCAGTTACTCTGAGGGAGAGGGATGGGAGACCCAGTACTTC	CASSYSEGEGWETQYF
TRBJ2-7	-	-	TRBV5-1	TGCGCCAGCAGCTTGTTAAGCCATCGGGACACCTACGAGCAGTACTTC	CASSLLSHRDTYEQYF
TRBJ1-2	TRBD1	-	TRBV20-1	TGCAGTGCTAGAGATTGGACAGGGGATTCTGGCTACACCTTC	CSARDWTGDSGYTF
TRBJ2-1	-	few	TRBV3-1	TGTGCCAGCAGCCTGGGGGGGGCGGAACAGAGAAATGAGCAGTTCTTC	CASSLGGAEQRNEQFF
TRBJ2-1	-	-	TRBV7-2	TGTGCCAGCAGCTTACAACCTTTCCGGGAGCAGTTCTTC	CASSLQPFREQFF
TRBJ2-3	-	few	TRBV20-1	TGCAGTGCTAGAGATTTCCGGGCTAACACAGATACGCAGTATTTT	CSARDFRANTDTQYF
TRBJ2-6	TRBD1	-	TRBV7-9	TGTGCCAGCAGCACCACAGACAGGGGTGCTGGGGCCAACGTCCTGACTTTC	CASSTTDRGAGANVLTF
TRBJ2-1	TRBD2	-	TRBV5-1	TGCGCCAGCAGGAGGACTAGCGGGGCTTACAATGAGCAGTTCTTC	CASRRTSGAYNEQFF
TRBJ2-1	TRBD2	-	TRBV20-1	TGCAGGCCGGTCCGGGGCGGGAGCTATGAGCAGTTCTTC	CRPVRGGSYEQFF
TRBJ1-6	-	-	TRBV6-1	TGTGCCAGCGGTGACTTGGGGTCGTATAATTCACCCCTCCACTTT	CASGDLGSYNSPLHF
TRBJ2-1	TRBD1	-	TRBV9	TGTGCCAGCAGCCCGGGACAGGGGGTCGGAGTGGAGCAGTTCTTC	CASSPGQGVGVEQFF
TRBJ2-5	-	-	TRBV5-1	TGCGCCAGCAGCGCGGCCGGGACTGGTGAGCAGTACTTC	CASSAAGTGEQYF
TRBJ2-3	-	-	TRBV24-1	TGTGCCACCAGTGATTACGTGGCTGGGAAACGAGATACGCAGTATTTT	CATSDYVAGKRDTQYF
TRBJ2-1	TRBD2	few	TRBV10-3	TGTGCCATCAGTACTAGCGGTTCCTACAATGAGCAGTTCTTC	CAISTSGSYNEQFF
TRBJ2-7	-	-	TRBV7-9	TGTGCCAGCAGTTCAGAGGGGGTGACCTACGAGCAGTACTTC	CASSSEGVTYEQYF
TRBJ2-3	TRBD2	-	TRBV5-1	TGCGCCAGCAGCTTGGCGACTAGCGGGAGAAGGGATACGCAGTATTTT	CASSLATSGRRDTQYF
TRBJ1-5	-	once	TRBV18	TGTGCCAGCTCATTCCGGGACGTGGATCAGCCCCAGCATTTT	CASSFRDVDQPQHF
TRBJ2-1	-	few	TRBV20-1	TGCAGTGCTAGAGACAGATGGGAGCAGTTCTTC	CSARDRWEQFF
TRBJ2-1	TRBD2	few	TRBV7-2	TGTGCCAGCAGCTCCGCCGGGGGGTTCCACAATGAGCAGTTCTTC	CASSSAGGFHNEQFF